The 5 T cell receptor beta chains below all came from one sample that was sequenced in a study of T cells in Graves' hyperthyroidism and ophthalmopathy. The source material, RNA transcripts, was used to amplify TCR beta CDR3 regions. With the HTBI primer set, the TCR CDR3 went through a first round of RT-PCR. Each CDR3 protein is one row after TCRdb ran MiXCR on the multiplex PCR reads. The profile covers around 520,000 distinct CDR3 sequences, with about 24% appearing a single time and over 9% taken by the ten largest. The sequenced sample consisted of blood. Source of these receptors: a young woman with Graves' ophthalmopathy.

Only one count was recorded for this clonotype. The chain employs TRBV12-3 or TRBV12-4 and TRBJ2-5; TRBD1 or TRBD2 may be the D gene (6 bases each). This CDR3 is 14 amino acids long. Trimming pared 10 bases from V and 2 bases from J, leaving 17 bases between. The CDR3 DNA is TGTGCCACCTCGGGGGCTAGCGCTCAAGAGACCCAGTACTTC. Protein product: CATSGASAQETQYF.

The table lists this clonotype with many counts. The gene calls are TRBV5-1 and TRBJ1-2; D is perhaps TRBD1 (5 bases). The CDR3 has 13 residues. V lost 5 bases and J 8 bases, leaving 16 bases between the germline ends. Germline CDR1 reads SGHRS; CDR2 reads YFSETQ. CDR3 protein: CASREVDSDGYTF. The CDR3 nucleotides are TGCGCCAGCAGAGAAGTCGACAGTGACGGCTACACCTTC.

The table lists this clonotype with many counts. The chain couples TRBV5-1 to TRBJ1-2; 8 bases line up with TRBD1. The germline gives CDR1 SGHRS, CDR2 YFSETQ. Trimming cost V 5 bases and J 3 bases; bases outside gene matches: 3. This CDR3 contains 13 residues. CDR3 residues: CASRAGGDYGYTF. The CDR3, as DNA: TGCGCCAGCAGAGCAGGGGGCGACTATGGCTACACCTTC. Full variable domain (remainder filled in from reference TRBV5-1 and TRBJ1-2): KAGVTQTPRYLIKTRGQQVTLSCSPISGHRSVSWYQQTPGQGLQFLFEYFSETQRNKGNFPGRFSGRQFSNSRSEMNVSTLELGDSALYLCASRAGGDYGYTFGSGTRLTVV.

This clonotype was recorded at least ten times. The chain carries TRBV4-1 and TRBJ2-7; D is perhaps TRBD1 or TRBD2 (5 bases each). The V and J ends lost 4 bases and 1 base respectively, with 26 bases between them. Germline CDR1 is MGHRA and CDR2 is YSYEKL. CDR3 length: 19 amino acids. The DNA for the CDR3 is TGCGCCAGCAGCCCGAGGGGTCTGAGTTTACGGGACGGTTCCTACGAGCAGTACTTC. Encoded protein: CASSPRGLSLRDGSYEQYF.

This chain uses TRBV30 with TRBJ1-1, with 7 bases identical to TRBD1. The CDR3 loop spans 16 amino acids. The germline V gene has CDR1 GTSNPN and CDR2 SVGIG (reference sequence). J was trimmed by 1 base and V by 2 bases; bases with no gene match: 10. CDR3 coding DNA: TGTGCCTGGAGTCTTCGGACCGGGACAGCGAACACTGAAGCTTTCTTT. Translating gives CAWSLRTGTANTEAFF.